A single T cell receptor beta chain is shown here with its context. The data were obtained in a study of T cell changes during pregnancy in multiple sclerosis. Some clones are missing from TCRdb's copy, which holds only in-frame ones; the method was immunoSEQ multiplex PCR. The table lists some 10,000 clones, approximately 80% of them singletons, with approximately 10% in the top ten. CDR1 is MNHEY, CDR2 SMNVEV, per germline (reference sequence). The CDR3 extends over 15 amino acids. Trimming at V came to 2 bases and at J to 3 bases, leaving 5 bases not matched to a gene. The chain joins TRBV27 to TRBJ2-7; 9 bases match TRBD2. The sequenced sample was CD8+ T cells from peripheral blood mononuclear cells, obtained after pregnancy. This clonotype was obtained from a female donor in good health, enrolled as a control in a pregnancy study. The CDR3 nucleotides are TGTGCCAGCAGTTTAGGGTTAGCGGGAGTCTACGAGCAGTACTTC. Translation gives CASSLGLAGVYEQYF.